This is a list of T cell receptor beta chains from one sample in a study of blood T cell repertoires in COVID-19. TCRdb's table, derived via immunoSEQ multiplex PCR, lists solely in-frame clones and lacks some. Counted here are about 220,000 clones, around 86% occurring once; the ten biggest clones make up about 5%. The sample comprised peripheral blood. The receptor set was obtained from a human donor in a cohort sampled during active COVID-19. Each CDR3 is given with its conserved first and last residue. The order of the fields is V gene, clone size, D gene, CDR3 length, J gene, CDR3 DNA, CDR3 protein. D genes are given only for firm matches. Expanded clones get a size class; other rows say once, few or many, or leave the size out.

v_gene: TRBV10-2; abundance: .; d_gene: TRBD1; len: 14; j_gene: TRBJ1-4; CDR3nt: TGCGCCAGCAGAGGGACAGGGGTGGGGGAAAAACTGTTTTTT; CDR3aa: CASRGTGVGEKLFF
v_gene: TRBV19; abundance: .; d_gene: .; len: 14; j_gene: TRBJ2-7; CDR3nt: TGTGCCAGTAGTAGCGGACAGCATACCTACGAGCAGTACTTC; CDR3aa: CASSSGQHTYEQYF
v_gene: TRBV14; abundance: .; d_gene: TRBD2; len: 15; j_gene: TRBJ2-6; CDR3nt: TGTGCCAGCAGCCCACTAGCGTCTGGGGCCAACGTCCTGACTTTC; CDR3aa: CASSPLASGANVLTF
v_gene: TRBV6-1; abundance: once; d_gene: TRBD1; len: 18; j_gene: TRBJ1-3; CDR3nt: TGTGCCAGCAGTGCCCCGGCATTAGGGGGCGGCTCAGGAAACACCATATATTTT; CDR3aa: CASSAPALGGGSGNTIYF
v_gene: TRBV4-2; abundance: .; d_gene: .; len: 15; j_gene: TRBJ1-3; CDR3nt: TGTGCCAGCAGCCAAGGTATGGAGTTGGGAAACACCATATATTTT; CDR3aa: CASSQGMELGNTIYF
v_gene: TRBV19; abundance: .; d_gene: .; len: 15; j_gene: TRBJ1-5; CDR3nt: TGTGCCAGTAGTATAGTCGGACAGCTAAATCAGCCCCAGCATTTT; CDR3aa: CASSIVGQLNQPQHF
v_gene: TRBV5-4; abundance: .; d_gene: TRBD1; len: 16; j_gene: TRBJ1-6; CDR3nt: TGTGCCAGCAGCTTGGGGCAGGGGGCGATCTATTCACCCCTCCACTTT; CDR3aa: CASSLGQGAIYSPLHF
v_gene: TRBV6-2/TRBV6-3; abundance: .; d_gene: .; len: 16; j_gene: TRBJ2-1; CDR3nt: TGTGCCAGCAGTCATACAGCTACCGTCTATAAGAATGAGCAGTTCTTC; CDR3aa: CASSHTATVYKNEQFF
v_gene: TRBV12-3/TRBV12-4; abundance: .; d_gene: .; len: 13; j_gene: TRBJ2-1; CDR3nt: TGTGCCAGCAGTTTAAGGAGGGTCAATGAGCAGTTCTTC; CDR3aa: CASSLRRVNEQFF
v_gene: TRBV27; abundance: .; d_gene: TRBD1; len: 15; j_gene: TRBJ1-3; CDR3nt: TGTGCCAGCAGCCGCACAGGGGGACGAAGGAACACCATATATTTT; CDR3aa: CASSRTGGRRNTIYF
v_gene: TRBV10-3; abundance: .; d_gene: .; len: 15; j_gene: TRBJ2-7; CDR3nt: TGTGCCATCAGTAAGGACAGCCGCATTTTGAACGAGCAGTACTTC; CDR3aa: CAISKDSRILNEQYF
v_gene: TRBV10-2; abundance: .; d_gene: TRBD1; len: 14; j_gene: TRBJ2-2; CDR3nt: TGCGCCAGCAAGGGACAGACGAACACCGGGGAGCTGTTTTTT; CDR3aa: CASKGQTNTGELFF
v_gene: TRBV19; abundance: .; d_gene: TRBD1; len: 17; j_gene: TRBJ1-1; CDR3nt: TGTGCCAGTAATAATTTACGGACAGGGGCGACGAACACTGAAGCTTTCTTT; CDR3aa: CASNNLRTGATNTEAFF
v_gene: TRBV9; abundance: .; d_gene: .; len: 15; j_gene: TRBJ1-1; CDR3nt: TGTGCCAGCAGCGGACCCGGAGCCATGAACACTGAAGCTTTCTTT; CDR3aa: CASSGPGAMNTEAFF
v_gene: TRBV19; abundance: .; d_gene: TRBD2; len: 16; j_gene: TRBJ2-2; CDR3nt: TGTGCCAGTAGTATAGTCCTAGCGGGAAACACCGGGGAGCTGTTTTTT; CDR3aa: CASSIVLAGNTGELFF
v_gene: TRBV5-5; abundance: .; d_gene: TRBD1; len: 16; j_gene: TRBJ2-3; CDR3nt: TGTGCCAGCAGCCCGACAGGGGCGGTACGCACAGATACGCAGTATTTT; CDR3aa: CASSPTGAVRTDTQYF
v_gene: TRBV12-5; abundance: .; d_gene: .; len: 18; j_gene: TRBJ2-7; CDR3nt: TGTGCTAGTGGTTTGCCCATGACGTCCGGACAGCACTCCTACGAGCAGTACTTC; CDR3aa: CASGLPMTSGQHSYEQYF
v_gene: TRBV6-2/TRBV6-3; abundance: once; d_gene: TRBD1; len: 16; j_gene: TRBJ1-1; CDR3nt: TGTGCCAGCAGTTACACCCGGACAGGGTCAAACACTGAAGCTTTCTTT; CDR3aa: CASSYTRTGSNTEAFF
v_gene: TRBV13; abundance: .; d_gene: .; len: 14; j_gene: TRBJ2-7; CDR3nt: TGTGCCAGCAGCCTCGGGAGTAGCTCCTACGAGCAGTACTTC; CDR3aa: CASSLGSSSYEQYF
v_gene: TRBV7-6; abundance: .; d_gene: TRBD2; len: 15; j_gene: TRBJ2-1; CDR3nt: TGTGCCAGCAGCTCCGGGACTAGCGGGATCAATGAGCAGTTCTTC; CDR3aa: CASSSGTSGINEQFF
v_gene: TRBV7-8; abundance: .; d_gene: .; len: 15; j_gene: TRBJ1-5; CDR3nt: TGTGCCAGCAGCCTAGGTCAGATCGGCAATCAGCCCCAGCATTTT; CDR3aa: CASSLGQIGNQPQHF
v_gene: TRBV18; abundance: .; d_gene: TRBD1; len: 14; j_gene: TRBJ1-1; CDR3nt: TGTGCCAGCTCACGACAGGGCCTGAACACTGAAGCTTTCTTT; CDR3aa: CASSRQGLNTEAFF